This T cell receptor (beta chain) came from a study of cytomegalovirus exposure and HLA in healthy donors. Vbeta (60) and Jbeta (13) primers were used in the PCR. Using immunoSEQ multiplex PCR, the repertoire was profiled, and TCRdb retains in-frame clones only, with some absent. The sample lists more than 90,000 clones, approximately 80% occurring once. This clone was observed a few times. No antigen is known for it. In germline, CDR1 is SGHNT, CDR2 YYREEE (reference sequence). CDR3 length: 16 amino acids. V lost 6 bases to trimming and J lost 4 bases; unmatched junction nucleotides: 10. The study, taken as a whole, reports: The study listed approximately 160 cytomegalovirus-associated TCR beta chains.

All donors participated as healthy donors of bone marrow. The chain carries TRBV5-4 and TRBJ1-5, with 10 bases fitting TRBD1. The receptor was isolated from a woman aged 55-69 years in good health and CMV-seronegative. The sequencing sample was made of PBMCs. The CDR3 region is CASILDRGKRNQPQHF. The CDR3 coding sequence is TGTGCCAGCATCCTGGACAGGGGGAAGAGGAATCAGCCCCAGCATTTT.